The next 13 T cell receptor beta chains were all read from a single sample in a study of T-cell reconstitution after alpha-beta-depleted transplantation in children. TCRbeta library preparation incorporated unique molecular identifiers. TCRdb analysed the PCR reads with MiXCR anew, one entry per CDR3 protein. The profile covers about 900,000 distinct CDR3 sequences, with roughly 29% appearing a single time and under 30% taken by the ten largest. The sequencing used PBMCs, mostly from graft donor cells, collected 360 days after TCRalphabeta/CD19-depleted stem cell transplant. The source of these receptors is a boy under three years old who had a stem cell transplant for SCID, so the T cells may come from the graft donor.

As DNA, the CDR3 is TGTGCCAGCAACACAGGTTCACTGGCCGGGGAGCTGTTTTTT. This codes for CASNTGSLAGELFF. The V and J genes are TRBV28 and TRBJ2-2; D might be TRBD1 (5 bases). The germline V gene encodes CDR1 MDHEN and CDR2 SYDVKM. The V end was cut by 7 bases, the J end by 6 bases, with 15 bases between. CDR3 length equals 14 residues.

This clonotype was detected ten times or more. This chain uses TRBV11-2 with TRBJ2-5; either TRBD1 or TRBD2 may fit D (5 bases each). The V end lost 2 bases, the J end lost 4 bases, and 8 bases lay between the germline ends. The CDR3 runs 13 residues. Germline CDR1 reads SGHAT; CDR2 reads FQNNGV. CDR3 residues: CASSLLGVETQYF. The CDR3 DNA is TGTGCCAGCAGCTTATTGGGGGTAGAGACCCAGTACTTC.

This clonotype was seen only once. The junction and the germline gene differ at one end; a read error may be behind it. CDR3 nucleotide sequence: TGCAGTGCTATGTTGGCCTCTCGGAGCACAGATGCGCAGTATTTT. This sequence encodes CSAMLASRSTDAQYF. This chain uses TRBV20-1 with TRBJ2-3; D is undetermined. From germline, CDR1 is DFQATT and CDR2 SNEGSKA (reference sequence). The CDR3 consists of 15 residues.

A few counts support this clonotype. The chain has TRBV20-1 and TRBJ2-5; tentatively, D is TRBD1 (6 bases). CDR3 length: 12 amino acids. Trimming took off 5 bases at V and 7 bases at J, with 14 bases between the two ends. Germline V lookup: CDR1 DFQATT, CDR2 SNEGSKA (reference sequence). The DNA for the CDR3 is TGCAGTGCTCACCAGGGGTTGGGGACCCAGTACTTC. Its translation is CSAHQGLGTQYF.

This clonotype was recorded at least ten times. V usage is TRBV25-1 and J usage is TRBJ2-7, with D possibly being TRBD2 (6 bases). CDR3 length equals 13 residues. V was shortened by 0 bases and J by 4 bases, with 7 bases between the two germline ends. Germline V gives CDR1 MGHDK, CDR2 SYGVNS. The CDR3 is CASSEYRGYEQYF. The CDR3 DNA reads as TGTGCCAGCAGTGAATATCGGGGGTACGAGCAGTACTTC.

The chain employs TRBV5-1 and TRBJ2-3; 11 bases are shared with TRBD1. V shed 4 bases, J shed 4 bases, and the junction held 14 bases outside the gene matches. The CDR3 runs 18 residues. The germline V gene has CDR1 SGHRS and CDR2 YFSETQ. The CDR3 is CASSPRTGGARIPDTQYF. DNA of the CDR3: TGCGCCAGCAGCCCTAGGACAGGGGGCGCGAGAATCCCAGATACGCAGTATTTT.

The chain has TRBV5-1 and TRBJ1-2; D may be TRBD1 (6 bases). CDR3 length equals 16 residues. The V and J ends lost 4 bases and 3 bases respectively, with 19 bases between them. Germline CDR1 SGHRS, CDR2 YFSETQ. The CDR3 loop reads CASSPELGGLDYGYTF. The CDR3 coding sequence is TGCGCCAGCAGCCCGGAACTGGGGGGGCTCGACTATGGCTACACCTTC. Using reference TRBV5-1 and TRBJ1-2 for the parts outside the CDR3, the full variable domain is KAGVTQTPRYLIKTRGQQVTLSCSPISGHRSVSWYQQTPGQGLQFLFEYFSETQRNKGNFPGRFSGRQFSNSRSEMNVSTLELGDSALYLCASSPELGGLDYGYTFGSGTRLTVV.

The chain's CDR3 is CASSVKAGLGYGYTF. The CDR3 region has the DNA TGTGCCAGCAGCGTAAAGGCCGGACTAGGCTATGGCTACACCTTC. The chain recombines TRBV7-2 with TRBJ1-2; D not certain. Germline-derived CDR1 and CDR2 are SGHTA and FQGNSA. The V end lost 5 bases, the J end lost 4 bases, and 17 bases lay between the germline ends. The CDR3 is made up of 15 amino acids.

This clonotype showed up just a few times. For the CDR3, the DNA is TGTGCCAGTAGTATCTCGGTGGTGAATGAGCAGTTCTTC. Protein: CASSISVVNEQFF. The V gene is TRBV19, the J gene TRBJ2-1, with D uncertain. Trimming took off 3 bases at V and 7 bases at J, with 10 bases between the two ends. Germline V CDR1 and CDR2: LNHDA, SQIVND (reference sequence). The CDR3 length is 13 residues.

This clonotype was counted between two and nine times. V and J are TRBV5-6 and TRBJ2-5; D ambiguous. Trimming cost V 1 base and J 5 bases, with 6 bases left between them. The CDR3 sequence is 12 residues long. From germline, CDR1 is SGHDT and CDR2 YYEEEE. CDR3 sequence (DNA): TGTGCCAGCAGCTTGTGGTGGGAGACCCAGTACTTC. Its protein product is CASSLWWETQYF.

This clonotype was counted only a few times. The CDR3 DNA sequence: TGTGCCAGCAGTTCCCAGACTAGCGGGGGGGCCCATGAGCAGTTCTTC. This translates into CASSSQTSGGAHEQFF. The chain is built from TRBV6-5 and TRBJ2-1; 14 positions agree with TRBD2. The V segment lost 4 bases and the J segment 8 bases; nucleotides outside the gene matches: 7. This CDR3 spans 16 amino acids. Germline V gene data show CDR1 as MNHEY and CDR2 as SVGAGI.

The sample holds one count of this clonotype. J is TRBJ2-1 and V is TRBV12-3 or TRBV12-4, with D maybe TRBD2 (5 bases). The CDR3 is 12 residues long. V lost 6 bases and J 8 bases, leaving 11 bases between the germline ends. CDR3 residues: CASRQYSDEQFF. The DNA for the CDR3 is TGTGCCAGCAGACAATATAGCGATGAGCAGTTCTTC.

This clonotype was counted only a few times. The V and J genes are TRBV9 and TRBJ2-6; D ambiguous. Germline assignment: CDR1 SGDLS and CDR2 YYNGEE. V gave up 5 bases and J gave up 4 bases, with 13 bases separating them. The CDR3 runs to 15 residues. This chain's CDR3 is CASRGRLSGANVLTF. CDR3 nucleotide sequence: TGTGCCAGCAGGGGCAGGCTAAGCGGGGCCAACGTCCTGACTTTC.